These 18 T cell receptor beta chains share one sample of origin, sequenced in a study of T cell responses to AZD1222 COVID-19 vaccine. Profiled with immunoSEQ multiplex PCR; TCRdb holds only in-frame clones, not every one. The sample has almost 65,000 clones; 65% to 85% are singletons. Sequenced here: peripheral blood, sampled on day 0 of AZD1222 vaccination. The receptor source for this set is an adult in good health.

The genes are TRBV4-1 and TRBJ2-7; 9 bases line up with TRBD2. CDR1 is MGHRA, CDR2 YSYEKL, per germline. CDR3 size: 16 residues. The V segment lost 0 bases and the J segment 9 bases; nucleotides outside the gene matches: 12. CDR3 bases: TGCGCCAGCAGCCAAGAAGGGGCTAGCGGGGTCTTGGGGCAGTACTTC. Its protein is CASSQEGASGVLGQYF.

J is TRBJ2-5 and V is TRBV11-2, with D perhaps matching TRBD1 (6 bases). Trimming removed 5 bases at V and 4 bases at J, with 17 bases between. The germline V gene encodes CDR1 SGHAT and CDR2 FQNNGV. The CDR3 is made up of 15 amino acids. Written as DNA, the CDR3 is TGTGCCAGCAGCGCAACAGGGAAACGGGGAGAGACCCAGTACTTC. It is translated as CASSATGKRGETQYF.

The genes are TRBV4-1 and TRBJ1-2, with a tentative D call TRBD1 (5 bases). Trimming cost V 4 bases and J 0 bases, with 18 bases left between them. The germline V gene has CDR1 MGHRA and CDR2 YSYEKL. The CDR3 is 17 amino acids. CDR3 sequence reads: CASSPTSGVSANYGYTF. In nucleotides, the CDR3 is TGCGCCAGCAGCCCCACCTCGGGGGTCTCAGCTAACTATGGCTACACCTTC.

This rearrangement joins TRBV18 to TRBJ1-1; D may be TRBD1 (6 bases). The CDR3 totals 15 residues. CDR1 and CDR2 (germline): KGHSH, LQKENI. V lost 3 bases and J lost 0, with 11 bases in between. CDR3 bases: TGTGCCAGCTCACCTATGGACAGCATGAACACTGAAGCTTTCTTT. It codes for CASSPMDSMNTEAFF.

This chain links TRBV14 with TRBJ1-3; a weak D match, TRBD1 (5 bases). This CDR3 has 14 residues. The ends were cut back, 0 bases at V and 2 bases at J, with 5 bases in the middle. The germline gives CDR1 SGHDN, CDR2 FVKESK. For the CDR3, the DNA is TGTGCCAGCAGCCAAGACAGGGCTGGAAACACCATATATTTT. It yields the protein CASSQDRAGNTIYF.

The V and J genes are TRBV15 and TRBJ2-7; possibly TRBD2 for D (6 bases). The germline CDR1 and CDR2 sequences are LNHNV and YYDKDF (reference sequence). The V gene lost 0 bases and the J gene lost 2 bases, with 8 bases spanning the gap. This CDR3 has 14 amino acids. CDR3 in amino acids: CATSRERGPYEQYF. CDR3 coding DNA: TGTGCCACCAGCAGAGAGCGGGGCCCCTACGAGCAGTACTTC.

The chain employs TRBV5-5 and TRBJ2-7; D might be TRBD1 or TRBD2, each matching 5 bases. V dropped 0 bases and J dropped 3 bases, with 16 bases sitting between them. CDR3 length: 16 residues. Germline CDR1 is SGHKS and CDR2 is YYEKEE (reference sequence). The CDR3 nucleotides are TGTGCCAGCAGCTTGGCCCCGGGACCCGAGTACTACGAGCAGTACTTC. This gives the protein CASSLAPGPEYYEQYF.

J is TRBJ2-3 and V is TRBV19, with 8 bases fitting TRBD2. J was trimmed by 2 bases and V by 3 bases; bases with no gene match: 4. Germline CDR1 is LNHDA and CDR2 is SQIVND (reference sequence). The CDR3 sequence is 15 residues long. The CDR3 sequence is CASSITSGPTDTQYF. The CDR3 coding sequence is TGTGCCAGTAGTATCACTAGCGGACCCACAGATACGCAGTATTTT.

This chain links TRBV6-6 with TRBJ1-2; D is uncertain. The CDR3 is made up of 13 amino acids. In germline, CDR1 is MNHNY, CDR2 SVGAGI (reference sequence). The germline V and J ends were trimmed by 5 bases and 6 bases, with 13 bases remaining between them. CDR3 DNA: TGTGCCAGCAGTCTCGGGAGGGAGGATGGCTACACCTTC. Translation gives CASSLGREDGYTF.

This chain joins TRBV5-1 and TRBJ2-3; 8 bases match TRBD2. The germline CDR1 and CDR2 sequences are SGHRS and YFSETQ. This CDR3 has 16 residues. V shed 4 bases, J shed 5 bases, and the junction held 12 bases outside the gene matches. The CDR3 nucleotides are TGCGCCAGCAGCCCTCCCACTAGCGGCCCTGGAGATACGCAGTATTTT. It yields the protein CASSPPTSGPGDTQYF. The full variable domain, its missing parts supplied by reference TRBV5-1 and TRBJ2-3, is KAGVTQTPRYLIKTRGQQVTLSCSPISGHRSVSWYQQTPGQGLQFLFEYFSETQRNKGNFPGRFSGRQFSNSRSEMNVSTLELGDSALYLCASSPPTSGPGDTQYFGPGTRLTVL.

The table lists this clone with many counts. This chain uses TRBV2 with TRBJ2-3; possibly TRBD2 for D (5 bases). This CDR3 has 17 residues. From germline, CDR1 is SNHLY and CDR2 FYNNEI. The V end was cut by 1 base, the J end by 5 bases, with 19 bases between. The CDR3 reads CASSEGTGSPDLDTQYF. As DNA, the CDR3 is TGTGCCAGCAGTGAAGGGACGGGATCCCCGGATTTAGATACGCAGTATTTT.

This chain connects TRBV11-3 to TRBJ1-6; no definite D call. Per germline, CDR1 SGHNT and CDR2 YENEEA. This CDR3 has 13 residues. The germline V and J ends were trimmed by 3 bases and 7 bases, with 7 bases remaining between them. CDR3 sequence (DNA): TGTGCCAGCAGCTTCCAGGAAAATTCACCCCTCCACTTT. This gives the protein CASSFQENSPLHF.

The J gene is TRBJ2-7, the V gene TRBV6-1, with D possibly TRBD1 on 6 matching bases. Germline CDR1 is MNHNS and CDR2 is SASEGT. The V end was cut by 1 base, the J end by 4 bases, with 14 bases between. The CDR3 has 15 amino acids. Here the CDR3 reads CASSEVRQVIYEQYF. The CDR3 DNA is TGTGCCAGCAGTGAAGTCCGACAGGTGATTTACGAGCAGTACTTC.

J is TRBJ2-1 and V is TRBV19; D unclear. Germline V gene data show CDR1 as LNHDA and CDR2 as SQIVND (reference sequence). The V end lost 3 bases, the J end lost 6 bases, and 3 bases lay between the germline ends. The CDR3 spans 11 residues. In nucleotides, the CDR3 is TGTGCCAGTAGTATCGGCAATGAGCAGTTCTTC. Its translation is CASSIGNEQFF.

This rearrangement joins TRBV4-3 to TRBJ2-6; the D gene could be TRBD1 or TRBD2 (5 bases each). The V end was cut by 1 base, the J end by 4 bases, with 11 bases between. The germline V gene encodes CDR1 LGHNA and CDR2 YSLEER. There are 16 residues in the CDR3. The CDR3: CASSQGEGLGANVLTF. The CDR3 region has the DNA TGCGCCAGCAGCCAAGGAGAGGGGCTGGGGGCCAACGTCCTGACTTTC.

As DNA, the CDR3 is TGTGCCTGGAGTTTCGGGACAGGGTTTTCACCCCTCCACTTT. This encodes CAWSFGTGFSPLHF. The chain has TRBV30 and TRBJ1-6; 9 bases line up with TRBD1. CDR3 length: 14 amino acids. Unmatched junction bases numbered 5, after V lost 2 bases and J lost 9 bases. Germline CDR1 and CDR2: GTSNPN and SVGIG (reference sequence).

CDR3: CASSLRYEQYF. The CDR3 DNA is TGTGCCAGCAGCTTAAGATACGAGCAGTACTTC. The rearrangement joins TRBV7-8 to TRBJ2-7; D gene ambiguous. The CDR3 sequence is 11 residues long. From germline, CDR1 is SGHVS and CDR2 FQNEAQ. V was trimmed by 2 bases and J by 4 bases, leaving 3 bases between them.

The chain combines TRBV10-1 with TRBJ2-5; no clear D gene. The germline V gene has CDR1 WNHNN and CDR2 SYGVQD (reference sequence). The CDR3 runs to 15 residues. Between the trimmed V and J ends, which lost 2 bases and 5 bases, there was a span of 15 bases. CDR3 nucleotide sequence: TGCGCCAGCAGTGAGAATAGGAATAGCCTGGAGACCCAGTACTTC. Its translation is CASSENRNSLETQYF.